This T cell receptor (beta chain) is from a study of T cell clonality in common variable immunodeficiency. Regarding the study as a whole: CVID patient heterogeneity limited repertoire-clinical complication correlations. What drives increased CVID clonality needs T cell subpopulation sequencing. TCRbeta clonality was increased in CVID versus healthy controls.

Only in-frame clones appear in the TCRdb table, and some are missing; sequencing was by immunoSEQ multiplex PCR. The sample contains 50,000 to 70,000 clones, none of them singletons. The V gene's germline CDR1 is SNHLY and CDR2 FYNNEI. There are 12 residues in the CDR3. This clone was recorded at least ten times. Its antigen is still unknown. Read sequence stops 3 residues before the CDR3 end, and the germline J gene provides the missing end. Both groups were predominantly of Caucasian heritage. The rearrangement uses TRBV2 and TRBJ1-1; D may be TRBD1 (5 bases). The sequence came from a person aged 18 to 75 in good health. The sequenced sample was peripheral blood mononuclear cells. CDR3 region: CASIRGGSGAFF. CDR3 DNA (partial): TGTGCCAGCATTCGGGGGGGGAGTGGA.